What follows are 7 T cell receptor beta chains derived from one specimen sequenced in a study of T cells in Graves' hyperthyroidism and ophthalmopathy. The source material, RNA transcripts, was used to amplify TCR beta CDR3 regions. Primed by the HTBI set, a first-round RT-PCR was run on the TCR CDR3. TCRdb called the multiplex PCR reads again in MiXCR, with one record for every CDR3 protein. Of some 700,000 distinct CDR3 sequences listed, roughly 17% were seen once; the top ten hold around 15%. The material sequenced was blood. The receptor set was obtained from a man between 50 and 59 years old with Graves' hyperthyroidism.

The sample holds a few counts of this clonotype. CDR3 sequence (DNA): TGTGCCAGCAGCTTATTTTCTAGCGCGGACAATGAGCAGTTCTTC. Translated, it gives CASSLFSSADNEQFF. V and J are TRBV7-9 and TRBJ2-1, with D perhaps TRBD2 (6 bases). This CDR3 spans 15 amino acids. Trimming cost V 2 bases and J 5 bases, with 13 bases left between them. The germline gives CDR1 SEHNR, CDR2 FQNEAQ (reference sequence).

This clonotype was picked up many times. The V call is TRBV20-1, the J call TRBJ1-1; D is unresolved. The V end lost 0 bases, the J end lost 4 bases, and 18 bases lay between the germline ends. The CDR3 extends over 16 amino acids. CDR1 is DFQATT, CDR2 SNEGSKA, per germline (reference sequence). In DNA, the CDR3 is TGCAGTGCTAGAGATCACACAGACATGGCGGGCACTGAAGCTTTCTTT. It translates to CSARDHTDMAGTEAFF.

This clonotype was picked up a small number of times. This CDR3 is CASSYLNTGELFF. The CDR3 DNA is TGTGCCAGCAGCTACCTGAACACCGGGGAGCTGTTTTTT. V is TRBV6-1 and J is TRBJ2-2; D gene unclear. The germline V gene encodes CDR1 MNHNS and CDR2 SASEGT. The V and J ends lost 6 bases and 1 base respectively, with 6 bases between them. The CDR3 runs to 13 residues.

This clonotype was seen many times. V is TRBV30 and J is TRBJ1-4; no definite D call. V was pared by 2 bases and J by 0 bases, with 13 bases between. The V gene's germline CDR1 is GTSNPN and CDR2 SVGIG (reference sequence). The CDR3 has 16 amino acids. CDR3 bases: TGTGCCTGGAGTACTTTTGTGGGCGCAACTAATGAAAAACTGTTTTTT. Residues: CAWSTFVGATNEKLFF.

The table lists this clonotype with a few counts. This chain uses TRBV9 with TRBJ2-7, with 13 bases fitting TRBD2. The CDR3 length is 15 residues. Unmatched junction bases numbered 6, after V lost 3 bases and J lost 6 bases. Germline values: CDR1 SGDLS, CDR2 YYNGEE. The CDR3 region has the DNA TGTGCCAGCAGCGGAGGACTAGCGGGAGTGGCCGAGCAGTACTTC. Its protein product is CASSGGLAGVAEQYF.

This clonotype was detected a few times. With a much larger clone just one base away, this may be a read error. The V and J genes are TRBV18 and TRBJ2-5; no firm D call. Germline loops: CDR1 KGHSH, CDR2 LQKENI. V lost 0 bases and J lost 0, with 5 bases in between. This CDR3 comprises 14 residues. The CDR3 DNA is TGTGCCAGCTCACCACCGGACCACCAAGAGACCCAGTACTTC. Protein sequence: CASSPPDHQETQYF.

The table lists this clonotype with many counts. The V gene is TRBV6-1, the J gene TRBJ1-1, with D perhaps TRBD1 (6 bases). Germline CDR1 is MNHNS and CDR2 is SASEGT. V lost 10 bases to trimming and J lost 1 base, with 19 bases between them. CDR3 size: 15 residues. The CDR3: CAIGRAGAGNTEAFF. CDR3 coding DNA: TGTGCCATCGGCCGAGCAGGGGCGGGGAACACTGAAGCTTTCTTT.